This T cell receptor (beta chain) was found in a study of CD8 T cells in Susac syndrome. Reverse transcription of about 0.5 to 1 ug RNA was performed with random hexamers. Multiplex PCR with immunoSEQ amplified the TCR beta CDR3 across 54 Vbeta and 13 Jbeta. TCRdb recomputed calls from the immunoSEQ multiplex PCR reads with MiXCR, one row per CDR3 protein. The sample has fewer than 350,000 distinct CDR3 sequences, about 91% seen once; the top ten hold roughly 0.059%. Trimming took off 4 bases at V and 6 bases at J, with 7 bases between the two ends. Per germline, CDR1 GTSNPN and CDR2 SVGIG (reference sequence). This CDR3 has 11 residues.

The chain combines TRBV30 with TRBJ1-3; D unresolved. Sequenced sample: CD4+ T cells from PBMCs. This clonotype was obtained from a human donor with multiple sclerosis. CDR3 in amino acids: CAWMWENTIYF. The CDR3 DNA follows: TGTGCCTGGATGTGGGAAAACACCATATATTTT.